The 19 T cell receptor beta chains given below trace back to one sample, sequenced in a study of blood T cell repertoires in COVID-19. Clones were sequenced by immunoSEQ multiplex PCR, and TCRdb holds only the in-frame ones, with some missing. Among tens of thousands of clones listed, roughly 90% were seen once. Sequencing was carried out using peripheral blood. The origin of the receptors is a human donor in a cohort sampled during active COVID-19.

The chain joins TRBV5-5 to TRBJ2-1; TRBD2 agrees at 11 bases. Germline CDR1 and CDR2: SGHKS and YYEKEE (reference sequence). V gave up 4 bases and J gave up 9 bases; unmatched junction bases: 18. CDR3 size: 18 residues. CDR3 bases: TGTGCCAGCAGCCGTCGGACTAGCGGGCCCACCGAAACCGGTGAGCAGTTCTTC. Encoded protein: CASSRRTSGPTETGEQFF. Looking up the rest from reference TRBV5-5 and TRBJ2-1 gives the full variable domain: DAGVTQSPTHLIKTRGQQVTLRCSPISGHKSVSWYQQVLGQGPQFIFQYYEKEERGRGNFPDRFSARQFPNYSSELNVNALLLGDSALYLCASSRRTSGPTETGEQFFGPGTRLTVL.

The chain employs TRBV6-2 or TRBV6-3 and TRBJ2-3, with TRBD2 matching over 7 bases. The germline V gene encodes CDR1 MNHEY and CDR2 SVGEGT. J was trimmed by 3 bases and V by 6 bases; bases with no gene match: 12. This CDR3 is 16 amino acids long. The CDR3 coding sequence is TGTGCCAGCAGCCGCGAAGCGGCGGGAGCGACAGATACGCAGTATTTT. Encoded protein: CASSREAAGATDTQYF.

J is TRBJ2-3 and V is TRBV2; 7 bases align to TRBD1. The CDR3 sequence is 13 residues long. In germline, CDR1 is SNHLY, CDR2 FYNNEI. With 5 bases clipped from V and 5 bases from J, the junction kept 4 bases outside the gene matches. CDR3 loop: CASSRQGRDTQYF. The CDR3 nucleotides are TGTGCCAGCAGTCGACAGGGAAGAGATACGCAGTATTTT.

This chain links TRBV6-4 with TRBJ2-1; possible D gene TRBD1, 6 bases. Trimming shortened V by 5 bases and J by 5 bases, and 13 bases separated the two germline ends. Germline values: CDR1 MRHNA, CDR2 SNTAGT. The CDR3 has 14 amino acids. The CDR3, as DNA: TGTGCCAGCAGTCTAGAGGGGGAAAACAATGAGCAGTTCTTC. Protein product: CASSLEGENNEQFF.

The rearrangement joins TRBV5-5 to TRBJ2-1; TRBD1 matches at 9 bases. The germline V gene has CDR1 SGHKS and CDR2 YYEKEE (reference sequence). V was clipped by 4 bases and J by 4 bases; unmatched bases: 12. The CDR3 spans 17 residues. CDR3 in DNA: TGTGCCAGCAGCATCCGGGACAGGGTGGGCGGATACAATGAGCAGTTCTTC. This translates into CASSIRDRVGGYNEQFF.

CDR3 DNA sequence: TGTGCCAGCAGCTTCCGGGACAAGGCCTACAATGAGCAGTTCTTC. Translation gives CASSFRDKAYNEQFF. The chain is built from TRBV5-4 and TRBJ2-1; possible D gene TRBD1, 6 bases. Trimming took 2 bases from V and 2 from J, leaving 11 bases between them. This CDR3 has 15 residues. CDR1 and CDR2 (germline): SGHNT, YYREEE (reference sequence).

The CDR3 region is CASSFSGGNQPQHF. The CDR3 bases are TGTGCCAGCAGCTTTTCAGGGGGGAATCAGCCCCAGCATTTT. The chain employs TRBV7-9 and TRBJ1-5; 7 bases line up with TRBD1. The trim removed 3 bases at V and 4 bases at J, leaving 3 bases unmatched. The CDR3 runs to 14 residues. Germline V CDR1 and CDR2: SEHNR, FQNEAQ (reference sequence).

V usage is TRBV14 and J usage is TRBJ2-7, with D unresolved. V lost 1 base, J lost 3 bases, and 10 bases lay in between. Germline lookup yields CDR1 SGHDN and CDR2 FVKESK. The CDR3 sequence is 14 residues long. The CDR3 region has the DNA TGTGCCAGCAGCCAAGGGGCATATGACTACGAGCAGTACTTC. Translated: CASSQGAYDYEQYF.

The V call is TRBV3-1 (or the pseudogene TRBV3-2), the J call TRBJ1-2, with D hard to call. CDR3 length: 12 residues. In germline, CDR1 is LGHDT, CDR2 YNNKEL (reference sequence). The ends were cut back, 2 bases at V and 7 bases at J, with 8 bases in the middle. The CDR3 bases are TGTGCCAGCAGCCAAACCATGAGTGGCTACACCTTC. Amino acids: CASSQTMSGYTF.

The V and J genes are TRBV2 and TRBJ2-5, with 7 bases identical to TRBD1. CDR1 is SNHLY, CDR2 FYNNEI, per germline. The CDR3 loop spans 12 amino acids. The junction had 3 bases not matched to a gene; V was cut back by 6 bases and J by 5 bases. CDR3 region: CASSRGLETQYF. The DNA for the CDR3 is TGTGCCAGCAGCAGGGGGTTGGAGACCCAGTACTTC.

V usage is TRBV27 and J usage is TRBJ1-2, with D possibly being TRBD1 (6 bases). Germline CDR1 MNHEY, CDR2 SMNVEV (reference sequence). V lost 2 bases, J lost 1 base, and 14 bases lay in between. The CDR3 extends over 16 amino acids. The CDR3 here is CASSLQGNNINYGYTF. The CDR3 DNA follows: TGTGCCAGCAGTTTACAGGGGAATAACATTAACTATGGCTACACCTTC.

V is TRBV3-1 (or the pseudogene TRBV3-2) and J is TRBJ1-2; TRBD1 agrees at 11 bases. V was pared by 5 bases and J by 6 bases, with 5 bases of the junction left unmatched. From germline, CDR1 is LGHDT and CDR2 YNNKEL (reference sequence). The CDR3 has 14 amino acids. CDR3 loop: CASSWGQGEDGYTF. For the CDR3, the DNA is TGTGCCAGCAGCTGGGGACAGGGGGAGGATGGCTACACCTTC.

V and J are TRBV6-5 and TRBJ2-1, with 7 nucleotides matching TRBD2. Germline V CDR1 and CDR2: MNHEY, SVGAGI. Unmatched junction bases numbered 7, after V lost 8 bases and J lost 15 bases. CDR3 length equals 10 residues. The CDR3 spells CASWEGRPFF. The DNA of the CDR3 is TGTGCCAGCTGGGAGGGCCGTCCGTTCTTC.

The rearrangement links TRBV28 to TRBJ2-1, with 10 bases that match TRBD2. The CDR3 totals 14 residues. The germline V gene encodes CDR1 MDHEN and CDR2 SYDVKM. V lost 8 bases and J lost 1; bases outside the gene matches: 2. The DNA for the CDR3 is TGTGCCAGCTCAGCGGGAGGGTCCTACAATGAGCAGTTCTTC. Protein sequence: CASSAGGSYNEQFF.

Points on this clone: The junction shows a germline mismatch at one end, possibly a read error. The chain combines TRBV18 with TRBJ1-1; the match to TRBD1 covers 7 bases. The CDR3 consists of 14 residues. CDR1 KGHSH and CDR2 LQKENI come from the germline V gene. The CDR3 is CASSRTGEDTETFF. CDR3 nucleotides: TGTGCCAGCTCACGTACAGGGGAGGACACTGAAACTTTCTTT.

There are a few counts of this clone. This chain connects TRBV30 to TRBJ1-6; TRBD1 matches at 9 bases. Germline V gene sequence: CDR1 GTSNPN, CDR2 SVGIG (reference sequence). V trimming: 1 base; J trimming: 8 bases; junction bases outside the gene matches: 6. The CDR3 totals 15 residues. The CDR3 region is CAWSAVTGGYSPLHF. The CDR3 coding sequence is TGTGCCTGGAGTGCGGTGACAGGGGGTTATTCACCCCTCCACTTT.

V gene TRBV7-2 combines with J gene TRBJ1-2; possible D gene TRBD1, 6 bases. Germline V gene lookup returns CDR1 SGHTA and CDR2 FQGNSA. V was trimmed by 0 bases and J by 4 bases, leaving 9 bases between them. The CDR3 spans 14 residues. This CDR3 reads CASSLAGQSYGYTF. Here the CDR3 DNA reads TGTGCCAGCAGCTTAGCCGGACAGTCCTATGGCTACACCTTC.

The CDR3 loop is CASSLGQGPYEQYF. In DNA, the CDR3 is TGTGCCAGCAGTCTCGGACAGGGCCCCTACGAGCAGTACTTC. The chain links TRBV9 to TRBJ2-7; 8 bases line up with TRBD1. The CDR3 totals 14 residues. Germline lookup yields CDR1 SGDLS and CDR2 YYNGEE. Trimming cost V 5 bases and J 2 bases; bases outside gene matches: 6.

The gene calls are TRBV7-8 and TRBJ2-1, with 7 bases lining up with TRBD2. J gave up 4 bases and V 5 bases, and 11 bases lay outside the gene matches. The length of the CDR3 is 16 residues. The germline CDR1 and CDR2 sequences are SGHVS and FQNEAQ. CDR3 in amino acids: CASSPADPSGYNEQFF. The CDR3 DNA sequence: TGTGCCAGCAGCCCGGCCGATCCTAGCGGTTACAATGAGCAGTTCTTC.